The rows below give T cell receptor beta chains drawn from one sample of a study of CD8 T cells in Susac syndrome. TCRdb redid the calling of the immunoSEQ multiplex PCR reads with MiXCR, one entry per CDR3 protein. In the table there are roughly 300,000 distinct CDR3 sequences, approximately 84% of which are singletons. The sequenced sample consisted of CD8+ T cells from PBMCs. The receptors were sampled from a human donor with multiple sclerosis. Both conserved end residues are part of each CDR3.

V | CDR3
TRBV9 | CASSLGLAGETYEQYF
TRBV2 | CASSVQLLGGSVYNEQFF
TRBV30 | CAWGGDGDSPLHF
TRBV7-8 | CASSPLTGNYGYTF
TRBV6-1 | CASSEGPGQGITGYTF
TRBV6-5 | CASRQGTVEAFF
TRBV28 | CASSPRTGLRYGYTF
TRBV15 | CATSRVGRVYEQYF
TRBV12-5 | CASGLPTHADREGYNEQFF
TRBV5-5 | CASSSQREVYNEQFF
TRBV29-1 | CSVIGTSGRPYNEQFF
TRBV6-5 | CASSYSTAGGYGYTF
TRBV2 | CASSEARRRLFF
TRBV7-9 | CASSSTLSYEQYF
TRBV9 | CASSAGTRGNTDTQYF
TRBV29-1 | CSVDGGWSSYNEQFF
TRBV7-9 | CASSSSGRAFSRELFF
TRBV3-1 | CASSQVGYNEQFF
TRBV5-8 | CASSLAMDTQYF
TRBV7-3 | CASSPGTHTDTQYF
TRBV10-3 | CAISEVWREGIDEQFF
TRBV12-3/TRBV12-4 | CASSLLRGQGGTKNIQYF
TRBV5-1 | CASSSFLGLAYNEQFF
TRBV9 | CASSGTGGAERDFYNEQFF
TRBV9 | CASSPATSGAYEQYF
TRBV7-9 | CASSASGTELFF
TRBV27 | CASSTGQGHNEQFF
TRBV7-9 | CASSLPRTDTQYF
TRBV5-1 | CASSLTGRDYGYTF
TRBV27 | CASSRHGQGEATDTQYF
TRBV12-3/TRBV12-4 | CASSLGPYRANYGYTF
TRBV5-6 | CASSLVTSGRPNEQFF
TRBV4-1 | CASSQGSGQSSYEQYF
TRBV27 | CASSLATSYEQYF
TRBV7-9 | CAGGDTQYF
TRBV13 | CASSEDRAGAQETQYF
TRBV7-9 | CAVNRAIATNEKLFF
TRBV15 | CATSRDRGAGTEAFF
TRBV7-8 | CASSLSVTAIQFF
TRBV4-1 | CASRPTSHGDNEQFF
TRBV10-3 | CATDTGAADTQYF
TRBV11-2 | CASSLSPQGRNEKLFF
TRBV11-2 | CASSPLTSGRARNIQYF
TRBV5-4 | CASSRDEETQYF
TRBV9 | CASSVGPGVQPQHF
TRBV20-1 | CSARATGMNTEAFF
TRBV6-5 | CASSYSRGRAYNEQFF
TRBV27 | CASSTGGSGNTIYF
TRBV5-6 | CASSWPPGTEGNTIYF
TRBV28 | CASSLTGGIHEQYF
TRBV20-1 | CSANSGDHNEQFF
TRBV13 | CASKGRVAKNIQYF
TRBV6-2/TRBV6-3 | CASSYPANEQFF
TRBV5-1 | CASSLELNGATDTQYF
TRBV7-9 | CASSFRSGQGARDTEAFF
TRBV27 | CASSLSSTPLYEQYF
TRBV27 | CASSSSERLAFYEQYF